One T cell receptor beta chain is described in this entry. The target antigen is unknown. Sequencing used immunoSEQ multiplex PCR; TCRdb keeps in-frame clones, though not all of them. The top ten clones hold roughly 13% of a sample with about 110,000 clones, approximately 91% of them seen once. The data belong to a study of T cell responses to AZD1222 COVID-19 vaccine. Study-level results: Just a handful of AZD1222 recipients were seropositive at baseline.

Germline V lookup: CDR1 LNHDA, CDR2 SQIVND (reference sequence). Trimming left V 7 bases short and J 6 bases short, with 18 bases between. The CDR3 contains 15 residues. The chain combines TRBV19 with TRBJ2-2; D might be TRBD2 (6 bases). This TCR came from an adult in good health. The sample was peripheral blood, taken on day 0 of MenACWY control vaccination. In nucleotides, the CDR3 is TGTGCCAGTACCCCATTGGCGGGGCAGTCCGGGGAGCTGTTTTTT. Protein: CASTPLAGQSGELFF.